These T cell receptor beta chains were read from a single sample in a study of CD8+ T cells in alopecia areata. Generated by immunoSEQ multiplex PCR, the TCRdb table keeps only in-frame clones and is missing some. This sample has 270,000 or so clones; 58% occur once, and the top ten carry more than 1.5%. Sequenced here: CD4+ T cells sorted from blood, sampled at week 24, from a patient treated with tofacitinib. The receptors were gathered from a human donor with alopecia areata. The CDR3 runs from the conserved cysteine through the conserved F or W. D genes are given only for firm matches. Clone size is stated in some rows and not others, as once, few, many or a class when expanded.

>TRBJ2-1|.|TRBD2|TRBV27
CASSLGGAYNEQFF
TGTGCCAGCAGTTTAGGGGGGGCCTACAATGAGCAGTTCTTC
>TRBJ2-2|few|TRBD2|TRBV9
CASSLLLAGENTGELFF
TGTGCCAGCAGCCTCTTACTGGCGGGGGAGAACACCGGGGAGCTGTTTTTT
>TRBJ2-3|.|TRBD2|TRBV15
CATSRIPLAGTDTQYF
TGTGCCACCAGCAGGATCCCCCTAGCGGGCACAGATACGCAGTATTTT
>TRBJ2-7|.|.|TRBV28
CASSRYRVQDEQYF
TGTGCCAGCAGTCGATACAGGGTCCAGGACGAGCAGTACTTC
>TRBJ2-5|.|TRBD2|TRBV25-1
CASSEGLAGAETQYF
TGTGCCAGCAGTGAGGGACTAGCGGGGGCAGAGACCCAGTACTTC
>TRBJ1-2|once|.|TRBV30
CAWSEGLSSYGYTF
TGTGCCTGGAGTGAGGGGCTGTCCAGCTATGGCTACACCTTC
>TRBJ2-3|.|.|TRBV7-2
CASSRYGADTQYF
TGTGCCAGCAGCCGCTATGGGGCAGATACGCAGTATTTT
>TRBJ1-1|.|TRBD1|TRBV5-1
CASRKDRETEAFF
TGCGCCAGCAGGAAGGACAGGGAAACTGAAGCTTTCTTT
>TRBJ1-2|.|.|TRBV29-1
CSVELQAYGYTF
TGCAGCGTTGAGCTCCAGGCATATGGCTACACCTTC
>TRBJ1-3|.|TRBD1|TRBV30
CAFSGGGGPSSGNTIYF
TGTGCCTTCTCAGGGGGTGGGGGACCCAGCTCTGGAAACACCATATATTTT
>TRBJ2-3|few|TRBD1|TRBV18
CASSPRQGRADTQYF
TGTGCCAGCTCACCAAGACAGGGAAGAGCAGATACGCAGTATTTT
>TRBJ2-3|.|TRBD2|TRBV10-3
CAISDPTSGGTTDTQYF
TGTGCCATCAGTGACCCGACTAGCGGGGGAACTACAGATACGCAGTATTTT
>TRBJ1-5|.|.|TRBV2
CASSEVRGAQPQHF
TGTGCCAGCAGTGAAGTCCGAGGGGCTCAGCCCCAGCATTTT
>TRBJ1-2|.|.|TRBV6-5
CASSLTRAQTHGYTF
TGTGCCAGCAGTCTCACCCGGGCCCAAACCCATGGCTACACCTTC
>TRBJ1-1|.|.|TRBV4-3
CASSQVRGRTEAFF
TGCGCCAGCAGCCAAGTTCGGGGGCGCACTGAAGCTTTCTTT
>TRBJ2-3|.|.|TRBV7-2
CASSLGGPTDTQYF
TGTGCCAGCAGCTTAGGGGGACCCACAGATACGCAGTATTTT
>TRBJ1-5|.|.|TRBV5-1
CASSLESGQDQPQHF
TGCGCCAGCAGCTTGGAGTCCGGACAAGATCAGCCCCAGCATTTT
>TRBJ1-2|.|.|TRBV27
CASSLLGEVGYTF
TGTGCCAGCAGTTTATTGGGGGAGGTGGGCTACACCTTC
>TRBJ1-2|few|.|TRBV30
CAWSLGSNYGYTF
TGTGCCTGGAGCCTCGGGAGTAACTATGGCTACACCTTC